The clone carrying this TCR beta chain was observed a handful of times. TCRdb reprocessed the 5' RACE reads via MiXCR and lists one record per CDR3 protein. The sample lists approximately 550,000 distinct CDR3 sequences; approximately 13% were seen once. This entry belongs to a study of T cells after yellow fever vaccination. V dropped 6 bases and J dropped 2 bases, with 19 bases sitting between them. The CDR3 extends over 17 amino acids. This receptor was obtained from a man between 25 and 39 years old who received the YFV17D yellow fever vaccine. The chain has TRBV23-1 and TRBJ2-2; TRBD2 is a possible D gene (6 bases). TRBV23-1 is filed as an ORF, its function uncertain. The material was PBMCs, obtained on the day of the yellow fever booster vaccination. In nucleotides, the CDR3 is TGCGCCAGCAGGAACGACCGGGGGACCCCTAACACCGGGGAGCTGTTTTTT. Its protein is CASRNDRGTPNTGELFF.